This passage covers 27 T cell receptor beta chains from one sample sequenced in a study of beta chain features in type 1 diabetes. Investigators reverse transcribed all isolated RNA, so they sequenced expressed TCRB transcripts. The data were produced by immunoSEQ multiplex PCR, yet TCRdb's version contains in-frame clones alone and is incomplete. The table lists 25,000 or so clones, almost 70% of them singletons, with 2% to 2.5% in the top ten. The specimen was Tregs from blood. Receptors were obtained from a woman in her thirties or forties in good health.

This chain joins TRBV5-4 and TRBJ2-5; 15 nucleotides align to TRBD2. After removal of 4 bases from V and 7 bases from J, the junction contained 14 bases not matched to a gene. The germline V gene has CDR1 SGHNT and CDR2 YYREEE (reference sequence). This CDR3 contains 18 residues. The CDR3 region has the DNA TGTGCCAGCAGCATAGGACTAGCGGGAGGGCAAAGGTTTGGGACCCAGTACTTC. Its translation: CASSIGLAGGQRFGTQYF.

The chain employs TRBV2 and TRBJ2-1; 7 bases agree with TRBD1. This CDR3 region has 15 residues. From germline, CDR1 is SNHLY and CDR2 FYNNEI. Trimming cost V 0 bases and J 4 bases; bases outside gene matches: 3. The DNA for the CDR3 is TGTGCCAGCAGTGAAGCGGGACAGAGTTACAATGAGCAGTTCTTC. Protein: CASSEAGQSYNEQFF.

The rearrangement links TRBV6-5 to TRBJ1-1; D remains unclear. Looked up from germline, CDR1 is MNHEY and CDR2 is SVGAGI. Trimming took off 4 bases at V and 4 bases at J, with 13 bases between the two ends. The CDR3 has 14 residues. CDR3 DNA: TGTGCCAGCAGTTGGGAGGGAGGGTCCACTGAAGCTTTCTTT. It specifies CASSWEGGSTEAFF.

The chain recombines TRBV29-1 with TRBJ2-7, with TRBD2 matching over 14 bases. The J segment lost 6 bases and the V segment lost 4 bases, leaving 11 bases of the junction unmatched. Germline loops: CDR1 SQVTM, CDR2 ANQGSEA. CDR3 length: 16 residues. The CDR3 bases are TGCAGCGTTGCCCCCGGACTAGCGGGGGGATCTGGCGAGCAGTACTTC. This translates into CSVAPGLAGGSGEQYF.

Here the CDR3 reads CASSLASQSYNSPLHF. The CDR3, as DNA: TGTGCCAGCAGCTTAGCTTCGCAGTCCTATAATTCACCCCTCCACTTT. The V gene is TRBV7-8, the J gene TRBJ1-6; D unresolved. The CDR3 extends over 16 amino acids. Germline CDR1 is SGHVS and CDR2 is FQNEAQ. V was trimmed by 0 bases and J by 1 base, leaving 7 bases between them.

The chain couples TRBV7-9 to TRBJ2-1, with 11 bases identical to TRBD2. V lost 2 bases, J lost 5 bases, and 5 bases stayed unmatched. CDR1 is SEHNR and CDR2 is FQNEAQ in the germline V gene (reference sequence). This CDR3 is built from 16 residues. For the CDR3, the DNA is TGTGCCAGCAGCTTACTGGCTAGCGGGGGGAACAATGAGCAGTTCTTC. Amino acids: CASSLLASGGNNEQFF.

The V gene is TRBV7-9, the J gene TRBJ2-3, with 8 bases lining up with TRBD2. The CDR3 sequence is 15 residues long. V trimming: 4 bases; J trimming: 7 bases; junction bases outside the gene matches: 10. Per the germline V gene, CDR1 is SEHNR and CDR2 is FQNEAQ (reference sequence). The DNA of the CDR3 is TGTGCCAGCAGCTCCTCGGGCGGGGGGAGAAATACGCAGTATTTT. Protein: CASSSSGGGRNTQYF.

This chain uses TRBV10-3 with TRBJ2-2; TRBD2 might be the D (5 bases). This CDR3 has 16 residues. The V end was cut by 4 bases, the J end by 4 bases, with 16 bases between. Germline assignment: CDR1 ENHRY and CDR2 SYGVKD. CDR3 sequence (DNA): TGTGCCATCAGTGCGACTCCGGGAAAGATCACCGGGGAGCTGTTTTTT. As protein: CAISATPGKITGELFF.

This clone was observed a handful of times. The chain is built from TRBV6-6 and TRBJ1-4; 7 bases fit TRBD1. Germline CDR1 and CDR2: MNHNY and SVGAGI (reference sequence). The V segment lost 7 bases and the J segment 7 bases; nucleotides outside the gene matches: 6. The CDR3 is made up of 13 amino acids. The CDR3 DNA sequence: TGTGCCAGCAACAGGGGCCGATTTGAAAAACTGTTTTTT. Protein sequence: CASNRGRFEKLFF.

Regarding this clone: Within the sample, other DNA sequences also encode this same CDR3. V is TRBV19 and J is TRBJ2-7; tentatively, D is TRBD2 (5 bases). The length of the CDR3 is 13 residues. Trimming took 8 bases from V and 1 from J, leaving 12 bases between them. From germline, CDR1 is LNHDA and CDR2 SQIVND (reference sequence). The DNA for the CDR3 is TGTGCCAGTTCCCGGGAAACTTCCTACGAGCAGTACTTC. Translation: CASSRETSYEQYF.

The sample holds a few counts of this clone. The rearrangement joins TRBV4-3 to TRBJ1-4, with 9 bases that match TRBD1. Germline lookup yields CDR1 LGHNA and CDR2 YSLEER. This CDR3 comprises 14 residues. The V and J ends lost 8 bases and 8 bases, in that order; junction bases with no gene match: 9. The CDR3 sequence is CASAPGTGTEKLFF. In DNA form, the CDR3 reads TGCGCCAGCGCCCCCGGGACAGGGACCGAAAAACTGTTTTTT.

This clone qualifies as medium-sized. This chain connects TRBV7-9 to TRBJ1-6; unclear D gene. Per germline, CDR1 SEHNR and CDR2 FQNEAQ (reference sequence). V was clipped by 3 bases and J by 7 bases, with 4 bases between them. CDR3 length: 12 residues. CDR3 sequence (DNA): TGTGCCAGCAGCTTCCCGAATTCACCCCTCCACTTT. It codes for CASSFPNSPLHF.

In its sample, this clone was seen a few times. Mismatch with germline at one junction end may stem from a read error. V gene TRBV23-1 combines with J gene TRBJ1-6, with a tentative D call TRBD1 (6 bases). TRBV23-1 is reported as an ORF; its role is uncertain. The CDR3 covers 9 residues. The DNA for the CDR3 is TGCGCCAGCAGTCGCAACACAGGGTTT. It specifies CASSRNTGF.

This clone was seen more than once but under ten times. The chain uses TRBV7-2 and TRBJ2-4, with D perhaps TRBD2 (5 bases). Between the trimmed V and J ends, which lost 5 bases and 1 base, there was a span of 9 bases. CDR1 SGHTA and CDR2 FQGNSA come from the germline V gene. The CDR3 is made up of 14 amino acids. The CDR3 nucleotides are TGTGCCAGCAGCAGGGCGGGTGCCAAAAACATTCAGTACTTC. It specifies CASSRAGAKNIQYF.

The CDR3 spells CASSPRAPYEQYF. The CDR3 bases are TGTGCCAGCAGCCCCAGGGCCCCCTACGAGCAGTACTTC. The chain carries TRBV6-5 and TRBJ2-7, with a weak D call TRBD1 (5 bases). With 6 bases removed from V and 2 bases from J, the gap between germline ends came to 11 bases. From germline, CDR1 is MNHEY and CDR2 SVGAGI. The CDR3 runs 13 residues.

The chain links TRBV2 to TRBJ1-2; 8 bases agree with TRBD1. The germline V gene has CDR1 SNHLY and CDR2 FYNNEI. The CDR3 has 14 residues. The junction had 11 bases not matched to a gene; V was cut back by 7 bases and J by 7 bases. CDR3 in DNA: TGTGCCAGCACTCCAGACAGGGGCCTCTTTGGCTACACCTTC. Amino acids: CASTPDRGLFGYTF.

The genes are TRBV15 and TRBJ2-2; D not resolved. This CDR3 comprises 14 residues. Looked up from germline, CDR1 is LNHNV and CDR2 is YYDKDF (reference sequence). V gave up 4 bases and J gave up 4 bases, with 10 bases separating them. This CDR3 is CATSIPQVTGELFF. The CDR3 nucleotides are TGTGCCACCAGCATCCCTCAGGTCACCGGGGAGCTGTTTTTT.

This sequence joins TRBV4-3 and TRBJ1-4, with D possibly matching TRBD1 (5 bases). Germline CDR1 is LGHNA and CDR2 is YSLEER. The CDR3 consists of 18 residues. Trimming pared 0 bases from V and 4 bases from J, leaving 18 bases between. CDR3 in DNA: TGCGCCAGCAGCCAAGAAGAAGGACGGACACGCGGTAATGAAAAACTGTTTTTT. Translation: CASSQEEGRTRGNEKLFF.

This chain joins TRBV5-5 and TRBJ2-3; D gene uncertain. Germline CDR1 is SGHKS and CDR2 is YYEKEE (reference sequence). Trimming shortened V by 2 bases and J by 6 bases, and 13 bases separated the two germline ends. The CDR3 runs to 14 residues. The CDR3 loop reads CASSFLSDSDTQYF. The CDR3 DNA reads TGTGCCAGCAGCTTTCTCTCTGACTCGGATACGCAGTATTTT.

V is TRBV29-1 and J is TRBJ1-6; D perhaps matches TRBD1 (5 bases). Germline V gene lookup returns CDR1 SQVTM and CDR2 ANQGSEA. With 0 bases removed from V and 10 bases from J, the gap between germline ends came to 22 bases. The CDR3 is made up of 17 amino acids. CDR3 residues: CSVEDRSMGRVGSPLHF. The CDR3 bases are TGCAGCGTTGAAGATCGGAGTATGGGCAGGGTTGGCTCACCCCTCCACTTT.

The chain couples TRBV5-1 to TRBJ1-2, with 10 bases identical to TRBD1. The ends lost 4 bases at V and 5 bases at J; junction bases unmatched: 17. This CDR3 comprises 18 residues. Germline V gene sequence: CDR1 SGHRS, CDR2 YFSETQ. The CDR3 spells CASSRWPPTGGSGYGYTF. In nucleotides, the CDR3 is TGCGCCAGCAGCCGTTGGCCACCGACAGGGGGCTCTGGGTATGGCTACACCTTC.

The gene calls are TRBV28 and TRBJ2-1, with D perhaps TRBD2 (6 bases). The CDR3 sequence is 15 residues long. V was cut by 7 bases and J by 3 bases, with 16 bases left in between. Germline V gene lookup returns CDR1 MDHEN and CDR2 SYDVKM. The CDR3 DNA is TGTGCCAGCAAGGTCCGGGACTTAGTCTACAATGAGCAGTTCTTC. Translating it yields CASKVRDLVYNEQFF.

The genes are TRBV18 and TRBJ1-6; TRBD1 matches 8 bases. CDR1 is KGHSH and CDR2 is LQKENI in the germline V gene. The V segment lost 4 bases and the J segment 0 bases; nucleotides outside the gene matches: 5. The CDR3 covers 17 residues. The CDR3 DNA follows: TGTGCCAGCTCACGGACAGGGCCAAGCTCCTATAATTCACCCCTCCACTTT. Its translation: CASSRTGPSSYNSPLHF.

A single count supports this clone. The rearrangement links TRBV2 to TRBJ1-5; the D gene is possibly TRBD1 (5 bases). The CDR3 spans 14 residues. Between the trimmed V and J ends, which lost 8 bases and 4 bases, there was a span of 15 bases. The germline gives CDR1 SNHLY, CDR2 FYNNEI. The CDR3: CASGEQDGNQPQHF. As DNA, the CDR3 is TGTGCCAGCGGGGAACAGGATGGTAATCAGCCCCAGCATTTT.

The chain carries TRBV11-2 and TRBJ2-3; tentative D call: TRBD2 (5 bases). Trimming shortened V by 9 bases and J by 1 base, and 26 bases separated the two germline ends. The CDR3 runs to 18 residues. Germline V gives CDR1 SGHAT, CDR2 FQNNGV. The CDR3 region has the DNA TGTGCCAGTCTTCAGTCCCATTGGTGGCTAGCAGGCACAGATACGCAGTATTTT. Encoded protein: CASLQSHWWLAGTDTQYF. The complete variable domain, with remaining parts taken from reference TRBV11-2 and TRBJ2-3, reads EAGVAQSPRYKIIEKRQSVAFWCNPISGHATLYWYQQILGQGPKLLIQFQNNGVVDDSQLPKDRFSAERLKGVDSTLKIQPAKLEDSAVYLCASLQSHWWLAGTDTQYFGPGTRLTVL.

The chain carries TRBV4-3 and TRBJ2-7, with D possibly being TRBD2 (5 bases). The V gene's germline CDR1 is LGHNA and CDR2 YSLEER. The V end lost 5 bases, the J end lost 8 bases, and 16 bases lay between the germline ends. The CDR3 has 13 residues. CDR3 amino acids: CASSESGELKQYF. The CDR3 DNA follows: TGCGCCAGCAGCGAATCTGGGGAGTTGAAGCAGTACTTC.

This clone is medium-sized in the sample. This chain connects TRBV10-3 to TRBJ2-5; a possible D gene is TRBD2 (5 bases). The CDR3 runs 13 residues. Germline values: CDR1 ENHRY, CDR2 SYGVKD. Trimming pared 4 bases from V and 5 bases from J, leaving 11 bases between. The CDR3 region has the DNA TGTGCCATCAGTGGGACTCTCGAGGAGACCCAGTACTTC. Protein: CAISGTLEETQYF.